The clone carrying this T cell receptor (beta chain) showed up just a few times. The antigen remains unidentified. MiXCR, applied by TCRdb to the RT-PCR reads, yields one record per CDR3 protein. The sample consists of about 650,000 distinct CDR3 sequences, 12% to 15% of them appearing once. The data belong to a study of response to subunit inactivated influenza vaccine. Whole-study findings and limits: Authors suggested each seasonal influenza vaccination recruits few new T cells.

Germline V gene lookup returns CDR1 MNHEY and CDR2 SMNVEV (reference sequence). The CDR3 runs 14 residues. Trimming cost V 3 bases and J 6 bases; bases outside gene matches: 6. The chain employs TRBV27 and TRBJ2-3; 7 nucleotides align to TRBD2. This material consisted of PBMCs from blood, taken 14 days before vaccination. The receptor was derived from a man aged 50 to 59 who received an inactivated influenza vaccine. The CDR3 loop is CASSFFAGDDTQYF. In DNA form, the CDR3 reads TGTGCCAGCAGTTTTTTTGCGGGAGATGATACGCAGTATTTT.